This paragraph reports one T cell receptor (beta chain). The sample is drawn from a study of blood T cell repertoires in COVID-19. Across the whole study: The United States, Italy and Spain provided the acute and convalescent COVID-19 samples. T cells, B-cell-depleted T cells, or PBMCs provided the cDNA or gDNA that served as material.

Trimming took 7 bases from V and 2 from J, leaving 14 bases between them. Germline assignment: CDR1 SNHLY and CDR2 FYNNEI. This CDR3 comprises 14 residues. Original processing notes: Amplification of reference gene primers was used by the study to estimate nucleated cell counts. TCRdb keeps only in-frame clones here, not all; method: immunoSEQ multiplex PCR. V and J calls and clone size are given by that table; D and trimming were obtained from the DNA. The data contain around 700,000 clones, about 90% of them seen just once; the ten biggest clones take up 0.2% to 0.3%. The chain combines TRBV2 with TRBJ1-2; D gene ambiguous. The TCR sequence derives from a young woman with acute or convalescent COVID-19. The sample comprised peripheral blood. CDR3 DNA: TGTGCCAGCAAAGGCCTCGCGGCGAACTATGGCTACACCTTC. Translated: CASKGLAANYGYTF.